This T cell receptor beta chain was recorded in a study of cytomegalovirus exposure and HLA in healthy donors. Points from the study as a whole: Excluded were some V segments that proved indistinguishable, including TRBV6-2 and TRBV6-3.

This clone was seen a few times. Its matching antigen is unknown. The PCR had 60 Vbeta and 13 Jbeta primers. Produced via immunoSEQ multiplex PCR; TCRdb's table is partial and in-frame only. The profile shows tens of thousands of clones, over 65% of them singletons. Germline lookup yields CDR1 SGHTA and CDR2 FQGNSA. This CDR3 is 15 amino acids long. The rearrangement links TRBV7-2 to TRBJ2-5; TRBD2 matches at 9 bases. The tail of the sequence fits TRBJ2-7 better, so the J call may be wrong. This TCR came from a young man in good health and CMV-seronegative. The sequenced sample consisted of PBMCs. The CDR3, as DNA: TGTGCCAGCAGCCCTAATGGGCGGGAGGGCTACGAGCAGTACTTC. Its protein product is CASSPNGREGYEQYF.